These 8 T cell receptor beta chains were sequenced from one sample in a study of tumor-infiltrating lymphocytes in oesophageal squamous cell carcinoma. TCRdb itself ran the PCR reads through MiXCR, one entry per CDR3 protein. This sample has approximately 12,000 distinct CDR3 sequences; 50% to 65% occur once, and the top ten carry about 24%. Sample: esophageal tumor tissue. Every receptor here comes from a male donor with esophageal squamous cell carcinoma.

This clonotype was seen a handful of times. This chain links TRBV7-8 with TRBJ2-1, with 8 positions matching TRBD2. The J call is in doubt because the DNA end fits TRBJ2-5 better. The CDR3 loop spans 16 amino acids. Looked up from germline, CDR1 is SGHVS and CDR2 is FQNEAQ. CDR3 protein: CASAQIPLSGRETQYF. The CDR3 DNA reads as TGTGCCAGCGCTCAAATCCCTCTCAGCGGGAGAGAGACCCAGTACTTC.

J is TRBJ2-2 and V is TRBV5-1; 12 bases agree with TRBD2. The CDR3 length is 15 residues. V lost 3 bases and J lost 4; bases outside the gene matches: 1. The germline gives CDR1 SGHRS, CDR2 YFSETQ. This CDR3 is CASSSGLAGTGELFF. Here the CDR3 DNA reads TGCGCCAGCAGCTCGGGACTAGCGGGCACCGGGGAGCTGTTTTTT.

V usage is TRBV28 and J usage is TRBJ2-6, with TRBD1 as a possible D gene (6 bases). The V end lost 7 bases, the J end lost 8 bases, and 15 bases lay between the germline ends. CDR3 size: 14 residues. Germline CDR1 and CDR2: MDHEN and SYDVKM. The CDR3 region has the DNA TGTGCCAGCACCCCTGGACAGACCCCCAACGTCCTGACTTTC. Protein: CASTPGQTPNVLTF.

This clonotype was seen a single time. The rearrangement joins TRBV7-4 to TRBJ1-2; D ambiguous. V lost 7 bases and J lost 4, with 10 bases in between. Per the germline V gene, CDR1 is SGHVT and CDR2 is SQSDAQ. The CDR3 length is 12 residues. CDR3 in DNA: TGTGCCAGCACCTCAGAGAGCTATGGCTACACCTTC. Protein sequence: CASTSESYGYTF.

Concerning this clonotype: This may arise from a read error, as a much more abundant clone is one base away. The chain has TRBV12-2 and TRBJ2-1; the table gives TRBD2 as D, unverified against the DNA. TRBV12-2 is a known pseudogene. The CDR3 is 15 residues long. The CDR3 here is CASRTSGRAVYEQFF. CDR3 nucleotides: TGTGCAAGTCGGACTAGCGGGAGGGCCGTTTACGAGCAGTTCTTC.

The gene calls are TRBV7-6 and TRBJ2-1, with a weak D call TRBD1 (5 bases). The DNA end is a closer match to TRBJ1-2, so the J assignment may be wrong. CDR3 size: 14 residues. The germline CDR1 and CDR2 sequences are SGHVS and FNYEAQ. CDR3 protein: CASSLAGRVDGYTF. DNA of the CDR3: TGTGCCAGCAGCTTAGCTGGCAGGGTGGATGGCTACACCTTC.

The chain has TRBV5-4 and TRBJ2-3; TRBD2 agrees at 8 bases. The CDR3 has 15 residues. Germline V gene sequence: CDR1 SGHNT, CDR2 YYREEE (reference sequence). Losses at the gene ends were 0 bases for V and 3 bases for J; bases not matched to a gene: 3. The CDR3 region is CASSLAAGATDTQYF. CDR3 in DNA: TGTGCCAGCAGCTTGGCAGCGGGAGCTACAGATACGCAGTATTTT.

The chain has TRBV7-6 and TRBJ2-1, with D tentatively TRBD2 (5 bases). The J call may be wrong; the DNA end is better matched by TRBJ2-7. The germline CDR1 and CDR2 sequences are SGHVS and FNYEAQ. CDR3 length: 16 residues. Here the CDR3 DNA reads TGTGCCAGCAGCTTAGAGAGGGCTACGATGTACAATGAGCAGTACTTC. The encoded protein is CASSLERATMYNEQYF.